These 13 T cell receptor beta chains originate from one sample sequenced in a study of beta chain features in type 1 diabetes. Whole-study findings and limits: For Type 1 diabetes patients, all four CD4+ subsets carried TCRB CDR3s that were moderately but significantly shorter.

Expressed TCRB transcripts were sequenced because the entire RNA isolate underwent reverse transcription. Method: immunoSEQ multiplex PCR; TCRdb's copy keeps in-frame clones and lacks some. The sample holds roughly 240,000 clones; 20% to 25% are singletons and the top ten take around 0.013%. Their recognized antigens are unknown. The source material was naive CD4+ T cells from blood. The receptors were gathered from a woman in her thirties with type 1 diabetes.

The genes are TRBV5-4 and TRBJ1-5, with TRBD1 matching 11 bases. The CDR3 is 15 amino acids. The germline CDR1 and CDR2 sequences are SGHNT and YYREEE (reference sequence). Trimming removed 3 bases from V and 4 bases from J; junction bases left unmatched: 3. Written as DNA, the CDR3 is TGTGCCAGCAGCTCGGGGACAGGGGGAAATCAGCCCCAGCATTTT. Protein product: CASSSGTGGNQPQHF.

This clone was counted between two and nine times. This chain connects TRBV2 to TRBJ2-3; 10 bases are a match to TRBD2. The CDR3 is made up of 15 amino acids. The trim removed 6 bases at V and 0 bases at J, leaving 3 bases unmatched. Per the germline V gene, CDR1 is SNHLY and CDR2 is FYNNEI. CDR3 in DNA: TGTGCCAGCAGCACGACTAGCGGGAGCACAGATACGCAGTATTTT. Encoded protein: CASSTTSGSTDTQYF.

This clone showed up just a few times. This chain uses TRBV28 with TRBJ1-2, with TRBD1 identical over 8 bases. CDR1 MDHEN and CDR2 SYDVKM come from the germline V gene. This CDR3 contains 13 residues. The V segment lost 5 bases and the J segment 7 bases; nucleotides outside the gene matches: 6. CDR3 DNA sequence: TGTGCCAGCAGTCAAAAGGACAGGGCTGGCTACACCTTC. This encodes CASSQKDRAGYTF.

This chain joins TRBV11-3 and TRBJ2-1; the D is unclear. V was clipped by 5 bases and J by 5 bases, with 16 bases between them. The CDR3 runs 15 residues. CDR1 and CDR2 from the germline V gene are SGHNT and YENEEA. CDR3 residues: CASSPSHAEDNEQFF. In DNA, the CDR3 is TGTGCCAGCAGCCCATCCCACGCGGAAGACAATGAGCAGTTCTTC. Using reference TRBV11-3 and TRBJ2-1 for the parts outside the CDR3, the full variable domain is EAGVVQSPRYKIIEKKQPVAFWCNPISGHNTLYWYLQNLGQGPELLIRYENEEAVDDSQLPKDRFSAERLKGVDSTLKIQPAELGDSAVYLCASSPSHAEDNEQFFGPGTRLTVL.

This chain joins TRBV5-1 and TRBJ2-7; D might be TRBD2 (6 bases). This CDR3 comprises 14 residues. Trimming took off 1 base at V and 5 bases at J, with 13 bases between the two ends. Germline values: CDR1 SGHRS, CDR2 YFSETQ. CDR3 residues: CASSLFGSGNEQYF. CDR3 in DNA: TGCGCCAGCAGCTTGTTCGGGAGCGGAAACGAGCAGTACTTC.

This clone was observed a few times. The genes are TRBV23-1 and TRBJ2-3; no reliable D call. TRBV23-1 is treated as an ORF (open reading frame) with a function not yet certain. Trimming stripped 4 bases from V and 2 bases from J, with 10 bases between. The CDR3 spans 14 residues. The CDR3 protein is CASSLGTDTDTQYF. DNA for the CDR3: TGCGCCAGCAGTCTAGGCACAGACACAGATACGCAGTATTTT.

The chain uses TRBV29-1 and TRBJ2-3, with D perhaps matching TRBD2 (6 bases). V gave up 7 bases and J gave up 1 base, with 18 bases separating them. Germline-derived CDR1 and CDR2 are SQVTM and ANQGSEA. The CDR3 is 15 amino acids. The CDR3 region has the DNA TGCAGCGCCGGCGGCGGGGCAGCGGGCACAGATACGCAGTATTTT. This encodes CSAGGGAAGTDTQYF.

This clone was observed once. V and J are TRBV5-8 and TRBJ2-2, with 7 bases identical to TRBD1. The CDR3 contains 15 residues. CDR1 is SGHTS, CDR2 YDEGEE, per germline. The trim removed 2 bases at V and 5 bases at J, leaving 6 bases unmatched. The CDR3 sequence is CASSFPDRRTGELFF. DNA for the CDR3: TGTGCCAGCAGCTTTCCGGACAGGCGGACCGGGGAGCTGTTTTTT.

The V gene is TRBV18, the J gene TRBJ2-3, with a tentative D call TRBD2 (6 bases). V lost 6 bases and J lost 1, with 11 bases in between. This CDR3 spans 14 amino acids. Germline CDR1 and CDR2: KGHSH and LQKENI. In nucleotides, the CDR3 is TGTGCCAGCTCCCGGGACTCCCGCACAGATACGCAGTATTTT. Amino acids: CASSRDSRTDTQYF.

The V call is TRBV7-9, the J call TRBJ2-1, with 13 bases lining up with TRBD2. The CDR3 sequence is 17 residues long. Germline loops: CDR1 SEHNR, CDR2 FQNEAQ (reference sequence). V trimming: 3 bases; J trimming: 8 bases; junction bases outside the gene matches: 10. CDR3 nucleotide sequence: TGTGCCAGCAGCTTCATACGGACTAGCGGGAGTGAGGATGAGCAGTTCTTC. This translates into CASSFIRTSGSEDEQFF.

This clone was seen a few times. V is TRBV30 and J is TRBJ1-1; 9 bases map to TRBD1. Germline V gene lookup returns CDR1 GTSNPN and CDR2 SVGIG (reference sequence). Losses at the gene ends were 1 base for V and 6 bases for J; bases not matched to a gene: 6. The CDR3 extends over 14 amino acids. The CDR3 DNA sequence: TGTGCCTGGAGTGACAGGGGGCGATTCGCTGAAGCTTTCTTT. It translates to CAWSDRGRFAEAFF.

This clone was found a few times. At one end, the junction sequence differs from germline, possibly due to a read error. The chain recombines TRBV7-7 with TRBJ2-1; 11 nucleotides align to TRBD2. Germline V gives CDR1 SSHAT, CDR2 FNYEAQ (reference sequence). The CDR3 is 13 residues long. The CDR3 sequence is CASSLAGGNEQFF. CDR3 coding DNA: TGTGCTAGCAGCTTAGCGGGAGGGAATGAGCAGTTCTTC.

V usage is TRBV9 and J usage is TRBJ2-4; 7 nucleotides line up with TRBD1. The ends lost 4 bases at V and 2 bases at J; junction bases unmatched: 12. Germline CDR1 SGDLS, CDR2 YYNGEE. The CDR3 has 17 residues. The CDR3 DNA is TGTGCCAGCAGCCCCCAGACAGGGAGATTTACCAAAAACATTCAGTACTTC. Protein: CASSPQTGRFTKNIQYF.